The clone carrying this T cell receptor (beta chain) was seen only a few times. As yet, its antigen is unknown. This may arise from a read error, as a much more abundant clone is one base away. From genomic DNA, two-round multiplex PCR was used to amplify TCR beta CDR3. Amplification during the initial PCR round employed primers specific to each TRBV and TRBJ gene. TCRdb itself ran the multiplex PCR reads through MiXCR, one entry per CDR3 protein. This table has 20,000 or so distinct CDR3 sequences, around 40% appearing once. With 1 base removed from V and 5 bases from J, the gap between germline ends came to 12 bases. This CDR3 has 14 amino acids. Germline V gene data show CDR1 as PRHDT and CDR2 as FYEKMQ (reference sequence). These data are taken from a study of prognosis after radiotherapy for stage I lung cancer. On the study more broadly: Among the non-small cell lung cancer patients, all were considered medically inoperable.

Study-wide results and limits: Post-treatment Shannon entropy following stereotactic body radiation therapy was lower among patients who developed distant metastases. The question of whether the expanded TCR clones were tumor-specific was not determined. TRBV and TRBJ gene usage reportedly differed between patients with and without metastases.

The chain carries TRBV13 and TRBJ2-7; no clear D. This TCR came from a donor at least 50 years old with non-small cell lung cancer. This sample comprised PBMCs, obtained before or after stereotactic body radiation therapy (not recorded which). This CDR3 is CASSLAWLYHEQYF. DNA for the CDR3: TGTGCCAGCAGCTTAGCTTGGTTGTACCACGAGCAGTACTTC. Looking up the rest from reference TRBV13 and TRBJ2-7 gives the full variable domain: AAGVIQSPRHLIKEKRETATLKCYPIPRHDTVYWYQQGPGQDPQFLISFYEKMQSDKGSIPDRFSAQQFSDYHSELNMSSLELGDSALYFCASSLAWLYHEQYFGPGTRLTVT.